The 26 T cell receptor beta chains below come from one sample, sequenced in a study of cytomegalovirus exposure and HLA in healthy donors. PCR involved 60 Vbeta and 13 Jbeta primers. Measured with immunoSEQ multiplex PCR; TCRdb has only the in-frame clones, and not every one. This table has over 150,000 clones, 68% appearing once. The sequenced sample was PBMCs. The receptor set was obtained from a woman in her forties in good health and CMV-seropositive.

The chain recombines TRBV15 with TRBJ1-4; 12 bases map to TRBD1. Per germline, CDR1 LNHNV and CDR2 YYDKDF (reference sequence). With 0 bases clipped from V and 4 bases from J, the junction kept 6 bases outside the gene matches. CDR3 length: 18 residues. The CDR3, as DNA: TGTGCCACCAGCAGAGATACGGGACAGGGGGCGGGTAATGAAAAACTGTTTTTT. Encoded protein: CATSRDTGQGAGNEKLFF.

Here the CDR3 reads CASSYGLAPNEQFF. The CDR3 DNA reads TGTGCCAGCAGTTACGGGCTAGCTCCCAATGAGCAGTTCTTC. The chain employs TRBV6-5 and TRBJ2-1, with D possibly matching TRBD2 (5 bases). V dropped 2 bases and J dropped 6 bases, with 11 bases sitting between them. The CDR3 covers 14 residues. Germline-derived CDR1 and CDR2 are MNHEY and SVGAGI.

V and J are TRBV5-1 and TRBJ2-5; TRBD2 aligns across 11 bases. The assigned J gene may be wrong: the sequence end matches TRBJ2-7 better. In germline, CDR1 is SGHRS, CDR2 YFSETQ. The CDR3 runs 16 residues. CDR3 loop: CASSLVLAGGSYEQYF. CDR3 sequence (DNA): TGCGCCAGCAGCTTGGTTTTAGCGGGAGGGTCCTACGAGCAGTACTTC.

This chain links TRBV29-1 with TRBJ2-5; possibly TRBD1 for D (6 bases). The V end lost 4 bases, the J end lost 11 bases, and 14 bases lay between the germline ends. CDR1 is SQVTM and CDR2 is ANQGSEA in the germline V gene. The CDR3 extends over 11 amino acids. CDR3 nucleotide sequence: TGCAGCGTTGGTAAGGGGGTTGAGCAGTACTTC. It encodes CSVGKGVEQYF.

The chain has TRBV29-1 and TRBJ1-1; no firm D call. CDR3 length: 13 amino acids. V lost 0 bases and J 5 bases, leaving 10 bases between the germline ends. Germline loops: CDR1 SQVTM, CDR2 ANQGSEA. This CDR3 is CSVEDLSRTEAFF. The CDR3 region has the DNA TGCAGCGTTGAAGATCTGTCGCGGACTGAAGCTTTCTTT. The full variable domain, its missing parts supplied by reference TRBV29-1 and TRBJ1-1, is SAVISQKPSRDICQRGTSLTIQCQVDSQVTMMFWYRQQPGQSLTLIATANQGSEATYESGFVIDKFPISRPNLTFSTLTVSNMSPEDSSIYLCSVEDLSRTEAFFGQGTRLTVV.

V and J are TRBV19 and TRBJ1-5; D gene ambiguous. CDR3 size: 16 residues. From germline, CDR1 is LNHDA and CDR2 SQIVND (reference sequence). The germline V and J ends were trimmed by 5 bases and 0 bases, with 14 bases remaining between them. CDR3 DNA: TGTGCCAGTAGTGTCATCAAGGAGTATAGCAATCAGCCCCAGCATTTT. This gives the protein CASSVIKEYSNQPQHF.

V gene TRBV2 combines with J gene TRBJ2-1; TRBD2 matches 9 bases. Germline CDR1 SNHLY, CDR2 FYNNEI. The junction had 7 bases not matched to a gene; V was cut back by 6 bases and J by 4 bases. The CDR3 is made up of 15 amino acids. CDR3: CASRETSGFYNEQFF. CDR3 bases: TGTGCCAGCAGGGAAACTAGCGGGTTTTACAATGAGCAGTTCTTC.

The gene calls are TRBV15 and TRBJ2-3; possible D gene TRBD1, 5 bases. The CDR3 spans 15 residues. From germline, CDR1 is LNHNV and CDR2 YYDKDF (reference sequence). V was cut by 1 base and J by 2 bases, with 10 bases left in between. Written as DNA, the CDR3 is TGTGCCACCAGCAGAGGGCAGGGCAACACAGATACGCAGTATTTT. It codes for CATSRGQGNTDTQYF. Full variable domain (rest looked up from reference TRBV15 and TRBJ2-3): DAMVIQNPRYQVTQFGKPVTLSCSQTLNHNVMYWYQQKSSQAPKLLFHYYDKDFNNEADTPDNFQSRRPNTSFCFLDIRSPGLGDTAMYLCATSRGQGNTDTQYFGPGTRLTVL.

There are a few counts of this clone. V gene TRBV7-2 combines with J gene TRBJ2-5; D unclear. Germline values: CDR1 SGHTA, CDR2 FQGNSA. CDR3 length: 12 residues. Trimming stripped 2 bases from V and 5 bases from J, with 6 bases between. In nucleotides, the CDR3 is TGTGCCAGCAGCTTAAATCGGGAGACCCAGTACTTC. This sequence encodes CASSLNRETQYF.

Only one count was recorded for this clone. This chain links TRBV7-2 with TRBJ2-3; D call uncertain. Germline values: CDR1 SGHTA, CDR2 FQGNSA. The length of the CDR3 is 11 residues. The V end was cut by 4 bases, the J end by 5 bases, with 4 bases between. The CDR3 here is CASSWRDTQYF. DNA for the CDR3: TGTGCCAGCAGCTGGAGAGATACGCAGTATTTT. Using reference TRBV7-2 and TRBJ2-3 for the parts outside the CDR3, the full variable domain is GAGVSQSPSNKVTEKGKDVELRCDPISGHTALYWYRQSLGQGLEFLIYFQGNSAPDKSGLPSDRFSAERTGGSVSTLTIQRTQQEDSAVYLCASSWRDTQYFGPGTRLTVL.

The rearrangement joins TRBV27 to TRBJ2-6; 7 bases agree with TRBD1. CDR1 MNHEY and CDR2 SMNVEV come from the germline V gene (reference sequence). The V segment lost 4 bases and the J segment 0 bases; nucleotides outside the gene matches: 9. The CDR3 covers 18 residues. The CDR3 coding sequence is TGTGCCAGCAGTTCCCTGGGACAGCACTTCTCTGGGGCCAACGTCCTGACTTTC. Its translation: CASSSLGQHFSGANVLTF.

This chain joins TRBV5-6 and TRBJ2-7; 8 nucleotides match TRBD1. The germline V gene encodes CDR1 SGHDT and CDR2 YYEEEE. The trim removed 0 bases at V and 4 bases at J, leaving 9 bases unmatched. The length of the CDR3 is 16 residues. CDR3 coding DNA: TGTGCCAGCAGCTTGGGACAGGGGCTATCACTTTACGAGCAGTACTTC. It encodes CASSLGQGLSLYEQYF.

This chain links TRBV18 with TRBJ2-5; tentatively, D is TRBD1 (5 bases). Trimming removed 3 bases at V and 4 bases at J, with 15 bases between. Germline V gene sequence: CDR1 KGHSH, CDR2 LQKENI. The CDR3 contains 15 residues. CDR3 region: CASSPSIGVGETQYF. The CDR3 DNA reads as TGTGCCAGCTCACCCTCCATAGGGGTTGGAGAGACCCAGTACTTC.

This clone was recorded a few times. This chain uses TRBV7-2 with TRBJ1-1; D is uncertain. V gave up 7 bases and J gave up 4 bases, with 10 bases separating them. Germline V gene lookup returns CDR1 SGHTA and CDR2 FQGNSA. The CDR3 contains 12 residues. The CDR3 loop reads CASNINPTEAFF. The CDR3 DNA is TGTGCCAGCAACATAAACCCCACTGAAGCTTTCTTT.

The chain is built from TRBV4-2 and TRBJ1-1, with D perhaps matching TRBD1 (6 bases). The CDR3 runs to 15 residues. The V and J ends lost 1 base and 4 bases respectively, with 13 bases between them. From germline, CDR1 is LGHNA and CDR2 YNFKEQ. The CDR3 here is CASSQAEGGGTEAFF. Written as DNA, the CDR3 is TGTGCCAGCAGCCAAGCGGAAGGGGGGGGCACTGAAGCTTTCTTT.

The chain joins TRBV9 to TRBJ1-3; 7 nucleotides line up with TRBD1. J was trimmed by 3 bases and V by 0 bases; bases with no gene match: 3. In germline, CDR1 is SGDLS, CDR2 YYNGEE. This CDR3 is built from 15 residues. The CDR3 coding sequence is TGTGCCAGCAGCGTAGGGCAGGGGGGTGGAAACACCATATATTTT. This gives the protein CASSVGQGGGNTIYF.

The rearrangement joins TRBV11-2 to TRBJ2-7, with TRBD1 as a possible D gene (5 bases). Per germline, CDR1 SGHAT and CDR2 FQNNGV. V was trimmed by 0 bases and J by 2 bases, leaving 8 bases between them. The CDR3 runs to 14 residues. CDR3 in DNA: TGTGCCAGCAGCTTAGATCCAGGGCCCTACGAGCAGTACTTC. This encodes CASSLDPGPYEQYF.

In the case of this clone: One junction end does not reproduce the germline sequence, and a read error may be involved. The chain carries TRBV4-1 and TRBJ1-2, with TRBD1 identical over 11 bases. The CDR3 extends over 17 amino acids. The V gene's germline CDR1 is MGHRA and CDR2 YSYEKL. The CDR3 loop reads CASSREGQGVGGYGYPF. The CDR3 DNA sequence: TGCGCCAGCAGCCGGGAGGGACAGGGGGTAGGAGGCTATGGCTACCCCTTC.

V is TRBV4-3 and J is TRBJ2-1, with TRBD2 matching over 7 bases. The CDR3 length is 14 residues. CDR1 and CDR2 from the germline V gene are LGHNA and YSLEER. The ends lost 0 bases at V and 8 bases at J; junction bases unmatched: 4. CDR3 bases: TGCGCCAGCAGCCAAGACCGACTAGCCGATGAGCAGTTCTTC. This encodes CASSQDRLADEQFF.

The CDR3: CASSLWGGTGRYEQYF. CDR3 bases: TGTGCCAGCAGTTTATGGGGGGGGACAGGCCGCTACGAGCAGTACTTC. The chain is built from TRBV28 and TRBJ2-7; TRBD1 might be the D (8 bases). CDR3 length: 16 residues. The germline V gene encodes CDR1 MDHEN and CDR2 SYDVKM. Trimming took off 0 bases at V and 3 bases at J, with 15 bases between the two ends.

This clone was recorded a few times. The CDR3 DNA follows: TGTGCCAGTAGTATAGATAACCGACAGGGTACCGGGGCCAACGTCCTGACTTTC. It translates to CASSIDNRQGTGANVLTF. The chain joins TRBV19 to TRBJ2-6; 7 nucleotides match TRBD1. V lost 0 bases and J lost 4; bases outside the gene matches: 9. CDR1 LNHDA and CDR2 SQIVND come from the germline V gene (reference sequence). This CDR3 is 18 amino acids long.

The CDR3 DNA sequence: TGTGCCAGCAGTTTATATAGGCGGGAGGGCGAGCAGTACTTC. This gives the protein CASSLYRREGEQYF. V is TRBV28 and J is TRBJ2-7, with 9 bases identical to TRBD2. This CDR3 has 14 amino acids. CDR1 and CDR2 from the germline V gene are MDHEN and SYDVKM. The V and J ends lost 1 base and 6 bases, in that order; junction bases with no gene match: 4. Based on the CDR3 plus reference TRBV28 and TRBJ2-7, the full variable domain is DVKVTQSSRYLVKRTGEKVFLECVQDMDHENMFWYRQDPGLGLRLIYFSYDVKMKEKGDIPEGYSVSREKKERFSLILESASTNQTSMYLCASSLYRREGEQYFGPGTRLTVT.

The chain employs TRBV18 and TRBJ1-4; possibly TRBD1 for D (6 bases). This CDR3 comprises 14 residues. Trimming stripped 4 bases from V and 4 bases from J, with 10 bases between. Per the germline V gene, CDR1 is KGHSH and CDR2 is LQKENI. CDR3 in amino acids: CASSQDRRNEKLFF. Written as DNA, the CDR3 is TGTGCCAGCTCACAAGACAGGCGTAATGAAAAACTGTTTTTT.

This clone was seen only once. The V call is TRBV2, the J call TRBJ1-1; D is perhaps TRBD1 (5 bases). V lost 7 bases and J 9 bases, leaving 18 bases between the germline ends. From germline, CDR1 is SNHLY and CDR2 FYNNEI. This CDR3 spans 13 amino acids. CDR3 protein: CASKTGDGRKAFF. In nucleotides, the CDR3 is TGTGCCAGCAAGACGGGGGACGGCCGTAAAGCTTTCTTT.

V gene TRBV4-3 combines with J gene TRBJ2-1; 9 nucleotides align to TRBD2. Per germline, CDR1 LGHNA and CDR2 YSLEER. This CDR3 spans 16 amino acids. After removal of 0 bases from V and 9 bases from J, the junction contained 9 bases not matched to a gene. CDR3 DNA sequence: TGCGCCAGCAGCCAAGATCGGGGCGGGAGGGCCATTGAGCAGTTCTTC. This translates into CASSQDRGGRAIEQFF.

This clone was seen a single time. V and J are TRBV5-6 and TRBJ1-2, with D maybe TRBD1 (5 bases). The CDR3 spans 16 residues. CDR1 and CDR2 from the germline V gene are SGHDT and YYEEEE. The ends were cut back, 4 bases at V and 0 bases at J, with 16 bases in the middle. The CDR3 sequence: CASSSGTGGANYGYTF. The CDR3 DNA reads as TGTGCCAGCAGCAGCGGGACCGGGGGAGCTAACTATGGCTACACCTTC.